The 28 T cell receptor beta chains listed next were all sequenced from one sample in a study of T cell responses to AZD1222 COVID-19 vaccine. Measured with immunoSEQ multiplex PCR; TCRdb has only the in-frame clones, and not every one. The table includes 90,000 to 120,000 clones, about 82% detected once. The material was peripheral blood, obtained on day 0 of AZD1222 vaccination. These receptors came from an adult in good health.

The V and J genes are TRBV10-3 and TRBJ1-5, with a weak D call TRBD1 (5 bases). The CDR3 runs 15 residues. Looked up from germline, CDR1 is ENHRY and CDR2 is SYGVKD. Trimming shortened V by 5 bases and J by 4 bases, and 15 bases separated the two germline ends. This chain's CDR3 is CAISPEQGRNQPQHF. CDR3 bases: TGTGCCATCAGTCCCGAGCAGGGAAGGAATCAGCCCCAGCATTTT.

V and J are TRBV5-4 and TRBJ1-2; TRBD1 matches at 8 bases. V was pared by 4 bases and J by 5 bases, with 4 bases of the junction left unmatched. The CDR3 extends over 13 amino acids. Germline V gene data show CDR1 as SGHNT and CDR2 as YYREEE (reference sequence). CDR3 amino acids: CASSPDRGYGYTF. CDR3 coding DNA: TGTGCCAGCAGCCCCGACAGGGGTTATGGCTACACCTTC.

J is TRBJ1-3 and V is TRBV3-1 (or the pseudogene TRBV3-2); D is unclear. Trimming shortened V by 4 bases and J by 0 bases, and 10 bases separated the two germline ends. The CDR3 runs to 15 residues. The V gene's germline CDR1 is LGHDT and CDR2 YNNKEL (reference sequence). The CDR3, as DNA: TGTGCCAGCAGCCCGACGCACAGCTCTGGAAACACCATATATTTT. This translates into CASSPTHSSGNTIYF.

The rearrangement uses TRBV19 and TRBJ1-6; 7 nucleotides agree with TRBD1. V gave up 6 bases and J gave up 7 bases; unmatched junction bases: 6. Germline V gene data show CDR1 as LNHDA and CDR2 as SQIVND (reference sequence). This CDR3 has 14 residues. Here the CDR3 reads CASRGTGANSPLHF. CDR3 nucleotide sequence: TGTGCCAGTAGAGGTACAGGGGCGAATTCACCCCTCCACTTT.

V gene TRBV5-1 combines with J gene TRBJ1-4, with D unclear. The CDR3 is made up of 14 amino acids. V was cut by 4 bases and J by 0 bases, with 7 bases left in between. The germline CDR1 and CDR2 sequences are SGHRS and YFSETQ. CDR3 coding DNA: TGCGCCAGCAGCGAGGACGCAACTAATGAAAAACTGTTTTTT. It translates to CASSEDATNEKLFF.

The chain uses TRBV3-1 (or the pseudogene TRBV3-2) and TRBJ2-4; TRBD1 might be the D (5 bases). V gave up 4 bases and J gave up 0 bases, with 7 bases separating them. Germline CDR1 is LGHDT and CDR2 is YNNKEL (reference sequence). The CDR3 totals 14 residues. CDR3 loop: CASSPGAAKNIQYF. The CDR3 DNA sequence: TGTGCCAGCAGCCCTGGGGCAGCCAAAAACATTCAGTACTTC.

The chain joins TRBV2 to TRBJ1-5, with D maybe TRBD1 (6 bases). The CDR3 extends over 14 amino acids. Looked up from germline, CDR1 is SNHLY and CDR2 is FYNNEI. Trimming shortened V by 9 bases and J by 2 bases, and 14 bases separated the two germline ends. DNA for the CDR3: TGTGCCAGAGGGGGGATTGATGGCAATCAGCCCCAGCATTTT. Protein sequence: CARGGIDGNQPQHF.

The V gene is TRBV6-5, the J gene TRBJ2-7; no clear D gene. Looked up from germline, CDR1 is MNHEY and CDR2 is SVGAGI. This CDR3 comprises 15 residues. V was cut by 2 bases and J by 3 bases, with 14 bases left in between. In nucleotides, the CDR3 is TGTGCCAGCAGTTACAGCCTAGTCCCCAGCTACGAGCAGTACTTC. Its protein is CASSYSLVPSYEQYF.

The chain recombines TRBV18 with TRBJ1-2; 7 bases line up with TRBD1. CDR3 length equals 16 residues. J gave up 2 bases and V 0 bases, and 6 bases lay outside the gene matches. The germline V gene encodes CDR1 KGHSH and CDR2 LQKENI. This chain's CDR3 is CASSPPTGKENYGYTF. The DNA of the CDR3 is TGTGCCAGCTCACCACCGACAGGGAAGGAGAACTATGGCTACACCTTC.

The chain joins TRBV11-2 to TRBJ1-6; possible D gene TRBD1, 5 bases. The V gene lost 1 base and the J gene lost 9 bases, with 16 bases spanning the gap. Germline assignment: CDR1 SGHAT and CDR2 FQNNGV. This CDR3 is built from 16 residues. Written as DNA, the CDR3 is TGTGCCAGCAGCTTAGGGGACTCCGAAAGCGGTTCACCCCTCCACTTT. This translates into CASSLGDSESGSPLHF.

The V gene is TRBV5-1, the J gene TRBJ2-7; 9 nucleotides agree with TRBD1. The CDR3 is 13 amino acids. The germline V gene has CDR1 SGHRS and CDR2 YFSETQ. J was trimmed by 6 bases and V by 4 bases; bases with no gene match: 5. The CDR3 nucleotides read TGCGCCAGCAGCCGGGACAGGGACTCCGAGCAGTACTTC. This sequence encodes CASSRDRDSEQYF.

The gene calls are TRBV6-4 and TRBJ1-2; 9 positions match TRBD1. Germline CDR1 is MRHNA and CDR2 is SNTAGT. This CDR3 contains 15 residues. Trimming at V came to 3 bases and at J to 10 bases, leaving 12 bases not matched to a gene. This chain's CDR3 is CASSEEPGQGFDYTF. In DNA form, the CDR3 reads TGTGCCAGCAGTGAAGAACCGGGACAGGGTTTTGACTACACCTTC.

This clone appeared a few times. The chain uses TRBV28 and TRBJ1-1, with no clear D. The V and J ends lost 6 bases and 5 bases respectively, with 10 bases between them. CDR3 size: 12 residues. Looked up from germline, CDR1 is MDHEN and CDR2 is SYDVKM. CDR3 sequence: CASSTGWTEAFF. The DNA of the CDR3 is TGTGCCAGCAGCACTGGGTGGACTGAAGCTTTCTTT.

The V call is TRBV6-4, the J call TRBJ1-1; D perhaps matches TRBD1 (6 bases). V was pared by 11 bases and J by 5 bases, with 24 bases between. From germline, CDR1 is MRHNA and CDR2 SNTAGT. The CDR3 is 15 amino acids. The CDR3 spells CAPLIGGRLATEAFF. DNA for the CDR3: TGTGCCCCATTAATAGGGGGGCGGTTGGCGACTGAAGCTTTCTTT.

The gene calls are TRBV28 and TRBJ2-1; D might be TRBD1 (5 bases). Trimming cost V 2 bases and J 16 bases, with 12 bases left between them. The CDR3 consists of 11 residues. Germline CDR1 reads MDHEN; CDR2 reads SYDVKM. In nucleotides, the CDR3 is TGTGCCAGCAGTTTACAGGGTAGAGAATTCTTC. Encoded protein: CASSLQGREFF.

The chain has TRBV7-3 and TRBJ1-1, with 8 bases identical to TRBD1. Losses at the gene ends were 4 bases for V and 6 bases for J; bases not matched to a gene: 10. Germline loops: CDR1 SGHTA, CDR2 FQGTGA. The CDR3 runs to 15 residues. The CDR3 protein is CASSSGQGGFAEAFF. DNA of the CDR3: TGTGCCAGCAGCTCCGGACAGGGAGGATTCGCTGAAGCTTTCTTT.

The sample holds one count of this clone. This chain links TRBV5-1 with TRBJ1-5, with D unclear. The ends were cut back, 7 bases at V and 7 bases at J, with 18 bases in the middle. This CDR3 is built from 14 residues. Germline V gene data show CDR1 as SGHRS and CDR2 as YFSETQ. The CDR3 here is CASAPTEAEQPQHF. Here the CDR3 DNA reads TGCGCCAGCGCCCCAACAGAGGCGGAGCAGCCCCAGCATTTT.

The chain uses TRBV30 and TRBJ1-6; D is uncertain. The length of the CDR3 is 14 residues. Germline-derived CDR1 and CDR2 are GTSNPN and SVGIG (reference sequence). V lost 4 bases, J lost 7 bases, and 14 bases lay in between. This CDR3 is CAWTGGEWNSPLHF. CDR3 DNA: TGTGCCTGGACAGGTGGGGAGTGGAATTCACCCCTCCACTTT.

The chain employs TRBV6-5 and TRBJ1-3; D uncertain. Germline CDR1 MNHEY, CDR2 SVGAGI. This CDR3 is built from 13 residues. The V and J ends lost 6 bases and 0 bases respectively, with 6 bases between them. The CDR3 sequence is CASRQPSGNTIYF. In nucleotides, the CDR3 is TGTGCCAGCAGACAGCCCTCTGGAAACACCATATATTTT.

This chain links TRBV7-9 with TRBJ2-7; D is unclear. The V gene lost 3 bases and the J gene lost 2 bases, with 8 bases spanning the gap. This CDR3 is 13 amino acids long. CDR1 is SEHNR, CDR2 FQNEAQ, per germline (reference sequence). The CDR3 loop is CASSFVDAYEQYF. The CDR3, as DNA: TGTGCCAGCAGCTTTGTTGATGCCTACGAGCAGTACTTC. Using reference TRBV7-9 and TRBJ2-7 for the parts outside the CDR3, the full variable domain is DTGVSQNPRHKITKRGQNVTFRCDPISEHNRLYWYRQTLGQGPEFLTYFQNEAQLEKSRLLSDRFSAERPKGSFSTLEIQRTEQGDSAMYLCASSFVDAYEQYFGPGTRLTVT.

The chain has TRBV28 and TRBJ2-6, with 9 bases matching TRBD1. Trimming took 6 bases from V and 0 from J; bases not matched to a gene: 9. CDR1 is MDHEN, CDR2 SYDVKM, per germline. This CDR3 has 18 residues. CDR3 DNA: TGTGCCAGCAGACCGTTCGGACAGGGGAGCTCTGGGGCCAACGTCCTGACTTTC. Protein: CASRPFGQGSSGANVLTF.

CDR3 loop: CATEGVQETQYF. The DNA for the CDR3 is TGTGCCACTGAGGGGGTCCAAGAGACCCAGTACTTC. This chain connects TRBV7-9 to TRBJ2-5; possibly TRBD1 for D (6 bases). The CDR3 runs 12 residues. The germline gives CDR1 SEHNR, CDR2 FQNEAQ (reference sequence). Deletions cut 10 bases from V and 1 base from J, with 10 bases between.

This chain links TRBV20-1 with TRBJ2-5; 9 nucleotides agree with TRBD2. The junction had 3 bases not matched to a gene; V was cut back by 3 bases and J by 1 base. CDR1 and CDR2 (germline): DFQATT, SNEGSKA (reference sequence). This CDR3 comprises 14 residues. The CDR3 DNA follows: TGCAGTGCTAGTGAGGGACTAGCCCAAGAGACCCAGTACTTC. This translates into CSASEGLAQETQYF.

The chain couples TRBV5-1 to TRBJ1-2; 7 bases are a match to TRBD1. From germline, CDR1 is SGHRS and CDR2 YFSETQ. Trimming took 4 bases from V and 4 from J; bases not matched to a gene: 7. This CDR3 spans 14 amino acids. The DNA of the CDR3 is TGCGCCAGCAGCACCTCGGGACAGAGCTATGGCTACACCTTC. Protein product: CASSTSGQSYGYTF.

The chain employs TRBV7-9 and TRBJ2-7; either TRBD1 or TRBD2 may fit D (5 bases each). Looked up from germline, CDR1 is SEHNR and CDR2 is FQNEAQ (reference sequence). V was shortened by 8 bases and J by 0 bases, with 11 bases between the two germline ends. This CDR3 region has 13 residues. DNA of the CDR3: TGTGCCAGCGGCTGGGACGGCTCCTACGAGCAGTACTTC. It translates to CASGWDGSYEQYF.

The V gene is TRBV7-9, the J gene TRBJ1-6, with 8 bases fitting TRBD1. The CDR3 totals 16 residues. Unmatched junction bases numbered 12, after V lost 4 bases and J lost 10 bases. Germline values: CDR1 SEHNR, CDR2 FQNEAQ (reference sequence). CDR3 nucleotide sequence: TGTGCCAGCAGCTCTTTACCGGACAGGGAAGTGTCACCCCTCCACTTT. Translated, it gives CASSSLPDREVSPLHF.

The chain combines TRBV18 with TRBJ2-5; 12 nucleotides match TRBD1. The CDR3 contains 16 residues. From germline, CDR1 is KGHSH and CDR2 LQKENI. V dropped 2 bases and J dropped 5; count of bases not matched to a gene: 6. The CDR3 nucleotides are TGTGCCAGCTCACCAACCGGGACAGGGGGCGGTGAGACCCAGTACTTC. Its translation: CASSPTGTGGGETQYF.

The J gene is TRBJ2-6, the V gene TRBV10-3; D tentatively fits TRBD1 or TRBD2 (5 bases each). Trimming took off 0 bases at V and 0 bases at J, with 12 bases between the two ends. CDR3 length: 18 amino acids. In germline, CDR1 is ENHRY, CDR2 SYGVKD. The CDR3 loop is CAISESRGLPSGANVLTF. DNA for the CDR3: TGTGCCATCAGTGAGTCGAGGGGCCTCCCCTCTGGGGCCAACGTCCTGACTTTC.